These T cell receptor beta chains were read from a single sample in a study of blood T cell repertoires in COVID-19. Assay used: immunoSEQ multiplex PCR; TCRdb lists only in-frame clones, some missing. The sample includes hundreds of thousands of clones, approximately 80% of them seen just once. Input material: peripheral blood. These receptors originate from a woman of 80 years or more with COVID-19, enrolled during active disease. CDR3s include the opening cysteine and the closing phenylalanine or tryptophan. The order of the fields is J gene, clone size, CDR3 length, D gene, V gene, CDR3 DNA, CDR3 protein. D genes are given only for firm matches. Clone size is given for some rows only: seen once, a few or many times, or a class if the clone is expanded.

j_call: TRBJ1-2
clone_size: .
cdr3_length: 17
d_call: .
v_call: TRBV21-1
cdr3_nt: TGTGCCAGCAGCAGGCCCGCGAGGGTACTCCTTAACTATGGCTACACCTTC
cdr3_aa: CASSRPARVLLNYGYTF

j_call: TRBJ1-2
clone_size: .
cdr3_length: 13
d_call: .
v_call: TRBV27
cdr3_nt: TGTGCCAGCAGTATCAACAGAAGTTATGGCTACACCTTC
cdr3_aa: CASSINRSYGYTF

j_call: TRBJ1-2
clone_size: .
cdr3_length: 16
d_call: .
v_call: TRBV19
cdr3_nt: TGTGCCAGTAGTACCCCGGACACGCCGAGGTATTATGGCTACACCTTC
cdr3_aa: CASSTPDTPRYYGYTF

j_call: TRBJ2-3
clone_size: .
cdr3_length: 15
d_call: .
v_call: TRBV7-9
cdr3_nt: TGTGCCAGCAGCCCCCGCGGAGTAGCCGAGGATACGCAGTATTTT
cdr3_aa: CASSPRGVAEDTQYF

j_call: TRBJ2-5
clone_size: few
cdr3_length: 19
d_call: .
v_call: TRBV7-9
cdr3_nt: TGTGCCAGCAGCTCCCCTCCCCCACTTCAAGCGCAGAAAAAAGAGACCCAGTACTTC
cdr3_aa: CASSSPPPLQAQKKETQYF

j_call: TRBJ1-3
clone_size: .
cdr3_length: 14
d_call: .
v_call: TRBV6-5
cdr3_nt: TGTGCCAGCAGAAGAACAGTGTTCGGAAACACCATATATTTT
cdr3_aa: CASRRTVFGNTIYF

j_call: TRBJ2-1
clone_size: once
cdr3_length: 14
d_call: TRBD2
v_call: TRBV6-6
cdr3_nt: TGTGCCAGCAGTCGGGAGGCGCGGGTAGATGAGCAGTTCTTC
cdr3_aa: CASSREARVDEQFF

j_call: TRBJ2-1
clone_size: .
cdr3_length: 14
d_call: TRBD2
v_call: TRBV7-9
cdr3_nt: TGTGCCGCCCAGAGGACTAGCGGGAGAGATGAGCAGTTCTTC
cdr3_aa: CAAQRTSGRDEQFF

j_call: TRBJ1-2
clone_size: .
cdr3_length: 17
d_call: .
v_call: TRBV7-6
cdr3_nt: TGTGCCAGCAGCCCCCGGACCCACCTCGCGGGGAACTATGGCTACACCTTC
cdr3_aa: CASSPRTHLAGNYGYTF

j_call: TRBJ2-5
clone_size: .
cdr3_length: 13
d_call: TRBD1
v_call: TRBV7-2
cdr3_nt: TGTGCCAGCAGCCCACAGGGGCCGGAGACCCAGTACTTC
cdr3_aa: CASSPQGPETQYF

j_call: TRBJ2-5
clone_size: .
cdr3_length: 15
d_call: TRBD2
v_call: TRBV11-2
cdr3_nt: TGTGCCAGCAGCATGGGACTAGCGGGGGGGGAGACCCAGTACTTC
cdr3_aa: CASSMGLAGGETQYF

j_call: TRBJ2-1
clone_size: .
cdr3_length: 18
d_call: TRBD2
v_call: TRBV11-2
cdr3_nt: TGTGCCAGCAGCGCATGGACTAGCGGGCCTCTTTCCTACAATGAGCAGTTCTTC
cdr3_aa: CASSAWTSGPLSYNEQFF

j_call: TRBJ2-7
clone_size: few
cdr3_length: 12
d_call: .
v_call: TRBV30
cdr3_nt: TGTGCCTGGAGTGTAACCCGGTACGAGCAGTACTTC
cdr3_aa: CAWSVTRYEQYF

j_call: TRBJ1-1
clone_size: .
cdr3_length: 11
d_call: .
v_call: TRBV5-6
cdr3_nt: TGTGCCAGCAGCTTTAGAAGCGAAGCTTTCTTT
cdr3_aa: CASSFRSEAFF

j_call: TRBJ1-4
clone_size: .
cdr3_length: 15
d_call: .
v_call: TRBV7-9
cdr3_nt: TGTGCCAGCAGCTTTGGGGGGGACACCAATGAAAAACTGTTTTTT
cdr3_aa: CASSFGGDTNEKLFF

j_call: TRBJ2-1
clone_size: .
cdr3_length: 17
d_call: TRBD2
v_call: TRBV4-3
cdr3_nt: TGCGCCAGCAGCCAGGATACCGGGACTAGCGGGAGAAATGAGCAGTTCTTC
cdr3_aa: CASSQDTGTSGRNEQFF

j_call: TRBJ2-7
clone_size: .
cdr3_length: 14
d_call: TRBD1
v_call: TRBV3-1/TRBV3-2
cdr3_nt: TGTGCCAGCAGCCCCGGGACAGCTACCTACGAGCAGTACTTC
cdr3_aa: CASSPGTATYEQYF

j_call: TRBJ1-3
clone_size: .
cdr3_length: 15
d_call: TRBD1
v_call: TRBV7-2
cdr3_nt: TGTGCCAGCAGCGACGGGGACAGGGCTTTAAACACCATATATTTT
cdr3_aa: CASSDGDRALNTIYF

j_call: TRBJ2-2
clone_size: .
cdr3_length: 15
d_call: .
v_call: TRBV28
cdr3_nt: TGTGCCAGCAGTCCACCCGGGGACTACACCGGGGAGCTGTTTTTT
cdr3_aa: CASSPPGDYTGELFF

j_call: TRBJ2-3
clone_size: .
cdr3_length: 13
d_call: .
v_call: TRBV5-1
cdr3_nt: TGCGCCAGCAACCGACTAGGGCGGGATACGCAGTATTTT
cdr3_aa: CASNRLGRDTQYF

j_call: TRBJ2-7
clone_size: .
cdr3_length: 15
d_call: TRBD2
v_call: TRBV5-1
cdr3_nt: TGCGCCAGCAGCCTCCCGGTTCCAGCGGGAGACGTGCAGTACTTC
cdr3_aa: CASSLPVPAGDVQYF

j_call: TRBJ2-7
clone_size: .
cdr3_length: 15
d_call: TRBD2
v_call: TRBV11-2
cdr3_nt: TGTGCCAGCAGCTTAGAACTAGCGGGGTCCTACGAGCAGTACTTC
cdr3_aa: CASSLELAGSYEQYF

j_call: TRBJ1-4
clone_size: .
cdr3_length: 15
d_call: TRBD1
v_call: TRBV5-1
cdr3_nt: TGCGCCAGCAGCTCCACCGGACAGGGTAATGAAAAACTGTTTTTT
cdr3_aa: CASSSTGQGNEKLFF

j_call: TRBJ1-2
clone_size: .
cdr3_length: 14
d_call: TRBD1
v_call: TRBV5-1
cdr3_nt: TGCGCCAGCAGCACGACAGGGGGTAACTATGGCTACACCTTC
cdr3_aa: CASSTTGGNYGYTF

j_call: TRBJ2-1
clone_size: .
cdr3_length: 15
d_call: .
v_call: TRBV3-1/TRBV3-2
cdr3_nt: TGTGCCAGCAGCCGGGGACAAGAATCCTACAATGAGCAGTTCTTC
cdr3_aa: CASSRGQESYNEQFF

j_call: TRBJ2-1
clone_size: .
cdr3_length: 13
d_call: .
v_call: TRBV12-3/TRBV12-4
cdr3_nt: TGTGCCAGCAGTTTAGCGCTAAACGGGGAGGAGTTCTTC
cdr3_aa: CASSLALNGEEFF

j_call: TRBJ1-2
clone_size: .
cdr3_length: 12
d_call: .
v_call: TRBV21-1
cdr3_nt: TGTGCCAGCACCAGGGACAGGGGTCGCTACACCTTC
cdr3_aa: CASTRDRGRYTF

j_call: TRBJ1-2
clone_size: .
cdr3_length: 14
d_call: TRBD1
v_call: TRBV20-1
cdr3_nt: TGCAGTGCTAGTTCCGGGACAGCTAACTATGGCTACACCTTC
cdr3_aa: CSASSGTANYGYTF

j_call: TRBJ2-3
clone_size: .
cdr3_length: 15
d_call: .
v_call: TRBV7-2
cdr3_nt: TGTGCCAGCAGCCCCTGGGGGGAGTTCACAGATACGCAGTATTTT
cdr3_aa: CASSPWGEFTDTQYF

j_call: TRBJ1-1
clone_size: .
cdr3_length: 14
d_call: .
v_call: TRBV30
cdr3_nt: TGTGCCTGGATTAAGTCAGTGTTCAATACTGAAGCTTTCTTT
cdr3_aa: CAWIKSVFNTEAFF

j_call: TRBJ1-6
clone_size: .
cdr3_length: 16
d_call: TRBD1
v_call: TRBV9
cdr3_nt: TGTGCCAGCAGCGTCGGGACAGGGCGATTGCCAGGACCCCTCCACTTT
cdr3_aa: CASSVGTGRLPGPLHF

j_call: TRBJ2-3
clone_size: .
cdr3_length: 16
d_call: TRBD2
v_call: TRBV5-1
cdr3_nt: TGCGCCAGCTTGAAGGGACTAGCGGGAAACACAGATACGCAGTATTTT
cdr3_aa: CASLKGLAGNTDTQYF

j_call: TRBJ1-2
clone_size: .
cdr3_length: 15
d_call: .
v_call: TRBV27
cdr3_nt: TGTGCCAGCAGTACTTCCCAGGTAACTCTATCCGGCTACACCTTC
cdr3_aa: CASSTSQVTLSGYTF

j_call: TRBJ1-2
clone_size: .
cdr3_length: 15
d_call: .
v_call: TRBV14
cdr3_nt: TGTGCCAGCAGCCAAGGGCACGGGGGTGGCTATGGCTACACCTTC
cdr3_aa: CASSQGHGGGYGYTF

j_call: TRBJ2-2
clone_size: once
cdr3_length: 16
d_call: TRBD2
v_call: TRBV9
cdr3_nt: TGTGCCAGCAGCTCGGGACTAGCGGCGAACACCGGGGAGCTGTTTTTT
cdr3_aa: CASSSGLAANTGELFF

j_call: TRBJ2-5
clone_size: .
cdr3_length: 15
d_call: .
v_call: TRBV28
cdr3_nt: TGTGCCAGCAGTACCCCAGGGTTGGGCCAAGAGACCCAGTACTTC
cdr3_aa: CASSTPGLGQETQYF

j_call: TRBJ2-5
clone_size: once
cdr3_length: 13
d_call: .
v_call: TRBV3-1/TRBV3-2
cdr3_nt: TGTGCCAGCAGGCTGACAGGCCAAGAGACCCAGTACTTC
cdr3_aa: CASRLTGQETQYF

j_call: TRBJ1-5
clone_size: .
cdr3_length: 15
d_call: .
v_call: TRBV27
cdr3_nt: TGTGCCAGCAGTCGACACCCCAGAAGCAATCAGCCCCAGCATTTT
cdr3_aa: CASSRHPRSNQPQHF

j_call: TRBJ1-5
clone_size: .
cdr3_length: 16
d_call: TRBD1
v_call: TRBV20-1
cdr3_nt: TGCAGTGCTAGTCATCCGGGACAGCTATCAAATCAGCCCCAGCATTTT
cdr3_aa: CSASHPGQLSNQPQHF

j_call: TRBJ2-2
clone_size: .
cdr3_length: 14
d_call: .
v_call: TRBV11-2
cdr3_nt: TGTGCCAGCAGCTCGAAAGCGGAGACCGGGGAGCTGTTTTTT
cdr3_aa: CASSSKAETGELFF

j_call: TRBJ1-2
clone_size: .
cdr3_length: 15
d_call: TRBD1
v_call: TRBV6-5
cdr3_nt: TGTGCCAGCAGTTCGCCCACAGGGGCGAACTATGGCTACACCTTC
cdr3_aa: CASSSPTGANYGYTF

j_call: TRBJ2-3
clone_size: few
cdr3_length: 14
d_call: .
v_call: TRBV7-9
cdr3_nt: TGTGCCAGCAGCTTATCTGGGGGGACAGATACGCAGTATTTT
cdr3_aa: CASSLSGGTDTQYF

j_call: TRBJ2-7
clone_size: .
cdr3_length: 14
d_call: TRBD2
v_call: TRBV2
cdr3_nt: TGTGCCAGCACCCGGGGTGTCGGCGGGGGCGAGCAGTACTTC
cdr3_aa: CASTRGVGGGEQYF

j_call: TRBJ2-2
clone_size: .
cdr3_length: 17
d_call: TRBD2
v_call: TRBV24-1
cdr3_nt: TGTGCCACCAGTGATGCCGGGACTAGCGGGGTCACCGGGGAGCTGTTTTTT
cdr3_aa: CATSDAGTSGVTGELFF

j_call: TRBJ2-2
clone_size: once
cdr3_length: 16
d_call: TRBD2
v_call: TRBV3-1/TRBV3-2
cdr3_nt: TGTGCCAGCAGTCATCGCGGGGGGGCGAACACCGGGGAGCTGTTTTTT
cdr3_aa: CASSHRGGANTGELFF

j_call: TRBJ1-1
clone_size: .
cdr3_length: 13
d_call: .
v_call: TRBV25-1
cdr3_nt: TGTGCCAGCAGTGAACAGGGGAGGGCTGAAGCTTTCTTT
cdr3_aa: CASSEQGRAEAFF

j_call: TRBJ2-2
clone_size: .
cdr3_length: 16
d_call: TRBD2
v_call: TRBV7-8
cdr3_nt: TGTGCCAGCAGCTTAGGTAGCGGGAGGGGCACCGGGGAGCTGTTTTTT
cdr3_aa: CASSLGSGRGTGELFF

j_call: TRBJ1-5
clone_size: .
cdr3_length: 12
d_call: .
v_call: TRBV15
cdr3_nt: TGTGCCACCAGCAGACTAAATCAGCCCCAGCATTTT
cdr3_aa: CATSRLNQPQHF

j_call: TRBJ1-2
clone_size: .
cdr3_length: 14
d_call: TRBD1
v_call: TRBV6-5
cdr3_nt: TGTGCCACCCTAGGACAGGGGGTCTACTATGGCTACACCTTC
cdr3_aa: CATLGQGVYYGYTF

j_call: TRBJ1-2
clone_size: .
cdr3_length: 11
d_call: .
v_call: TRBV2
cdr3_nt: TGTGCCAGCAGCCAGTCCTATGGCTACACCTTC
cdr3_aa: CASSQSYGYTF

j_call: TRBJ1-4
clone_size: .
cdr3_length: 14
d_call: .
v_call: TRBV11-2
cdr3_nt: TGTGCCAGCAGCTGGGGACTTACGAATGAAAAACTGTTTTTT
cdr3_aa: CASSWGLTNEKLFF

j_call: TRBJ1-4
clone_size: .
cdr3_length: 16
d_call: TRBD1
v_call: TRBV5-6
cdr3_nt: TGTGCCAGCAGCACCAGGGGGAGAGGGTGGACTGAAAAACTGTTTTTT
cdr3_aa: CASSTRGRGWTEKLFF

j_call: TRBJ2-5
clone_size: .
cdr3_length: 12
d_call: .
v_call: TRBV7-9
cdr3_nt: TGTGCCACCTTCCTAGTCGCGGAGACCCAGTACTTC
cdr3_aa: CATFLVAETQYF

j_call: TRBJ2-3
clone_size: .
cdr3_length: 15
d_call: .
v_call: TRBV2
cdr3_nt: TGTGCCAGCAGTGAAGCCCTCCCTAGCACAGATACGCAGTATTTT
cdr3_aa: CASSEALPSTDTQYF

j_call: TRBJ1-5
clone_size: .
cdr3_length: 16
d_call: TRBD1
v_call: TRBV6-1
cdr3_nt: TGTGCCAGCAGTGAAGCTCCCAGGGGGGACAATCAGCCCCAGCATTTT
cdr3_aa: CASSEAPRGDNQPQHF

j_call: TRBJ2-7
clone_size: .
cdr3_length: 11
d_call: .
v_call: TRBV20-1
cdr3_nt: TGCAGTGCTGCGGGGGCCGGGGAGCAGTACTTC
cdr3_aa: CSAAGAGEQYF

j_call: TRBJ1-5
clone_size: .
cdr3_length: 16
d_call: .
v_call: TRBV5-8
cdr3_nt: TGTGCCAGCAACTTGAGGGGAAGGGGGAGCAATCAGCCCCAGCATTTT
cdr3_aa: CASNLRGRGSNQPQHF

j_call: TRBJ1-5
clone_size: .
cdr3_length: 14
d_call: .
v_call: TRBV2
cdr3_nt: TGTGCCAGCAGTGGAGCTAATAGCAATCAGCCCCAGCATTTT
cdr3_aa: CASSGANSNQPQHF